These 4 T cell receptor beta chains were sequenced from one sample in a study of blood T cell repertoires in COVID-19. Only in-frame clones appear in the TCRdb table, and some are missing; sequencing was by immunoSEQ multiplex PCR. The table has 200,000 or so clones, around 87% seen once; the top ten hold approximately 3.8%. Material: PBMCs or T cells enriched from blood (not recorded which). Source of these receptors: a woman aged 18-29 years in a cohort exposed to, infected with or recovered from COVID-19 (not recorded which).

This chain joins TRBV9 and TRBJ1-6; no clear D gene. V lost 3 bases, J lost 4 bases, and 14 bases lay in between. Germline values: CDR1 SGDLS, CDR2 YYNGEE. This CDR3 is built from 16 residues. The CDR3 loop reads CASSDLRTGYNSPLHF. The CDR3 DNA reads as TGTGCCAGCAGCGATCTCCGGACTGGATATAATTCACCCCTCCACTTT.

The chain is built from TRBV28 and TRBJ1-5, with D possibly matching TRBD1 (5 bases). This CDR3 is built from 15 residues. Trimming pared 2 bases from V and 3 bases from J, leaving 11 bases between. Germline V CDR1 and CDR2: MDHEN, SYDVKM. DNA for the CDR3: TGTGCCAGCAGTTTAGGCCAGGGACTCAATCAGCCCCAGCATTTT. It encodes CASSLGQGLNQPQHF.

The rearrangement links TRBV2 to TRBJ2-7; the D is unclear. Germline assignment: CDR1 SNHLY and CDR2 FYNNEI. This CDR3 is 11 amino acids long. The germline V and J ends were trimmed by 7 bases and 3 bases, with 7 bases remaining between them. The CDR3 spells CASTPGYEQYF. In DNA form, the CDR3 reads TGTGCCAGCACGCCAGGCTACGAGCAGTACTTC.

This clone was picked up a small number of times. The J gene is TRBJ1-5, the V gene TRBV2; no firm D call. V was trimmed by 2 bases and J by 7 bases, leaving 12 bases between them. The germline CDR1 and CDR2 sequences are SNHLY and FYNNEI. CDR3 length: 14 residues. The CDR3 is CASSEYGLRQPQHF. The DNA of the CDR3 is TGTGCCAGCAGTGAATATGGGTTGCGGCAGCCCCAGCATTTT.